This entry lists 26 T cell receptor beta chains sequenced from one sample in a study of T cell changes during pregnancy in multiple sclerosis. Clones were read by immunoSEQ multiplex PCR, and TCRdb kept only the in-frame ones, dropping some. The table includes under 35,000 clones, roughly nine tenths detected once. The material sequenced was CD8+ T cells from peripheral blood mononuclear cells, taken before pregnancy. The receptors come from a female donor with multiple sclerosis, enrolled in a pregnancy study.

A note on this clone: The junction shows a germline mismatch at one end, possibly a read error. This sequence joins TRBV7-7 and TRBJ2-1; D is uncertain. The CDR3 contains 21 residues. Germline assignment: CDR1 SSHAT and CDR2 FNYEAQ (reference sequence). The CDR3 protein is CASSLGFQANAPFPSYNEQFF. The CDR3 DNA reads TGTGCTAGCAGCTTAGGATTTCAGGCAAACGCTCCATTTCCGTCCTACAATGAGCAGTTCTTC.

Only one count was recorded for this clone. The chain couples TRBV27 to TRBJ1-2; 12 nucleotides line up with TRBD1. This CDR3 contains 16 residues. Germline V lookup: CDR1 MNHEY, CDR2 SMNVEV (reference sequence). Trimming at V came to 5 bases and at J to 5 bases, leaving 9 bases not matched to a gene. In nucleotides, the CDR3 is TGTGCCAGCAGTCTCTCCGGGACAGGGGGCCGATATGGCTACACCTTC. It codes for CASSLSGTGGRYGYTF.

This clone occurred once. DNA for the CDR3: TGCGCCAGCAGCCTTGGGACAGCACCAAACACTGAAGCTTTCTTT. Protein: CASSLGTAPNTEAFF. V is TRBV4-1 and J is TRBJ1-1; 7 nucleotides match TRBD1. The CDR3 sequence is 15 residues long. V gave up 4 bases and J gave up 2 bases; unmatched junction bases: 7. Germline CDR1 reads MGHRA; CDR2 reads YSYEKL.

This clone has more than one count but fewer than ten. The chain employs TRBV7-9 and TRBJ1-1; 11 nucleotides agree with TRBD1. The J segment lost 5 bases and the V segment lost 3 bases, leaving 5 bases of the junction unmatched. This CDR3 region has 15 residues. Germline-derived CDR1 and CDR2 are SEHNR and FQNEAQ (reference sequence). The CDR3 sequence: CASSFGTGGRTEAFF. Written as DNA, the CDR3 is TGTGCCAGCAGCTTTGGGACAGGGGGGCGGACTGAAGCTTTCTTT.

This chain joins TRBV30 and TRBJ1-4, with 12 bases identical to TRBD1. Trimming at V came to 4 bases and at J to 7 bases, leaving 16 bases not matched to a gene. CDR3 size: 18 residues. Per germline, CDR1 GTSNPN and CDR2 SVGIG (reference sequence). DNA of the CDR3: TGTGCCTGGACTTTAGCGGGGACAGGGGGCGGAGTGGCTGAAAAACTGTTTTTT. This gives the protein CAWTLAGTGGGVAEKLFF.

The chain joins TRBV4-1 to TRBJ2-3, with TRBD2 matching 10 bases. The junction had 6 bases not matched to a gene; V was cut back by 4 bases and J by 5 bases. CDR1 and CDR2 (germline): MGHRA, YSYEKL. CDR3 length: 15 amino acids. The CDR3: CASSPAGGGIDTQYF. CDR3 sequence (DNA): TGCGCCAGCAGCCCAGCGGGGGGGGGCATAGATACGCAGTATTTT.

The rearrangement joins TRBV19 to TRBJ1-1; D is unresolved. The germline V gene has CDR1 LNHDA and CDR2 SQIVND (reference sequence). The CDR3 covers 12 residues. Trimming removed 6 bases at V and 6 bases at J, with 11 bases between. CDR3 DNA: TGTGCCAGTAGCTCCTCCCCTGCTGAAGCTTTCTTT. Amino acid sequence: CASSSSPAEAFF.

A remark on this clone: This same CDR3 is encoded by further DNA sequences in the sample. This chain uses TRBV27 with TRBJ1-1; possibly TRBD1 for D (5 bases). This CDR3 is built from 13 residues. Germline CDR1 is MNHEY and CDR2 is SMNVEV (reference sequence). The V end was cut by 3 bases, the J end by 0 bases, with 5 bases between. The CDR3 DNA is TGTGCCAGCAGTTTGACAGTGAACACTGAAGCTTTCTTT. This gives the protein CASSLTVNTEAFF.

The chain combines TRBV5-1 with TRBJ1-1; D is unclear. The length of the CDR3 is 15 residues. Germline CDR1 is SGHRS and CDR2 is YFSETQ. Trimming left V 4 bases short and J 10 bases short, with 23 bases between. CDR3 region: CASSPKGAPPTPAFF. CDR3 coding DNA: TGCGCCAGCAGCCCCAAGGGAGCTCCCCCTACTCCAGCTTTCTTT.

This clone was counted a single time. The gene calls are TRBV2 and TRBJ2-3; the D is unclear. This CDR3 has 12 residues. From germline, CDR1 is SNHLY and CDR2 FYNNEI. The V and J ends lost 4 bases and 2 bases respectively, with 4 bases between them. The CDR3: CASSGHTDTQYF. The CDR3 coding sequence is TGTGCCAGCAGTGGGCACACAGATACGCAGTATTTT.

The chain combines TRBV19 with TRBJ2-7; D gene ambiguous. The CDR3 runs to 12 residues. Trimming took 10 bases from V and 2 from J, leaving 12 bases between them. Germline lookup yields CDR1 LNHDA and CDR2 SQIVND (reference sequence). The CDR3 spells CATSNTPYEQYF. CDR3 bases: TGTGCCACTTCTAATACGCCCTACGAGCAGTACTTC. The variable domain in full, completed from reference TRBV19 and TRBJ2-7, reads DGGITQSPKYLFRKEGQNVTLSCEQNLNHDAMYWYRQDPGQGLRLIYYSQIVNDFQKGDIAEGYSVSREKKESFPLTVTSAQKNPTAFYLCATSNTPYEQYFGPGTRLTVT.

The chain uses TRBV27 and TRBJ2-5; TRBD2 agrees at 10 bases. Trimming removed 6 bases from V and 5 bases from J; junction bases left unmatched: 12. Per the germline V gene, CDR1 is MNHEY and CDR2 is SMNVEV (reference sequence). This CDR3 is built from 16 residues. For the CDR3, the DNA is TGTGCCAGCAGCTCCACCCTAGCGGGGGCATGGGAGACCCAGTACTTC. It encodes CASSSTLAGAWETQYF.

The chain recombines TRBV13 with TRBJ1-2, with TRBD1 as a possible D gene (5 bases). The CDR3 is 15 amino acids. Trimming stripped 0 bases from V and 4 bases from J, with 12 bases between. Per the germline V gene, CDR1 is PRHDT and CDR2 is FYEKMQ (reference sequence). The DNA of the CDR3 is TGTGCCAGCAGCTTAGGCCCGGACGGGGGCTATGGCTACACCTTC. Its translation is CASSLGPDGGYGYTF.

The rearrangement uses TRBV19 and TRBJ1-1; D unresolved. The germline V gene has CDR1 LNHDA and CDR2 SQIVND (reference sequence). Deletions cut 0 bases from V and 6 bases from J, with 11 bases between. The CDR3 extends over 14 amino acids. The CDR3 region is CASSIDPGWPEAFF. The CDR3 nucleotides are TGTGCCAGTAGTATAGATCCAGGCTGGCCTGAAGCTTTCTTT.

The chain combines TRBV19 with TRBJ2-7, with a weak D call TRBD1 (5 bases). Germline V lookup: CDR1 LNHDA, CDR2 SQIVND (reference sequence). Trimming pared 5 bases from V and 6 bases from J, leaving 14 bases between. The CDR3 extends over 13 amino acids. CDR3 sequence (DNA): TGTGCCAGTAGTTGGGGCCCGCCGAGCGAGCAGTACTTC. This translates into CASSWGPPSEQYF.

The chain employs TRBV6-5 and TRBJ2-7; TRBD2 matches at 13 bases. Germline trimming cut 4 bases from V and 4 bases from J; bases unmatched to any gene: 4. The CDR3 runs 15 residues. Looked up from germline, CDR1 is MNHEY and CDR2 is SVGAGI. CDR3 residues: CASSWGLAGWYEQYF. CDR3 DNA: TGTGCCAGCAGTTGGGGACTAGCGGGGTGGTACGAGCAGTACTTC.

The V and J genes are TRBV27 and TRBJ1-5; the D is unclear. The CDR3 contains 14 residues. Germline lookup yields CDR1 MNHEY and CDR2 SMNVEV (reference sequence). V lost 2 bases and J 5 bases, leaving 10 bases between the germline ends. The CDR3 loop reads CASSLVGRDQPQHF. CDR3 bases: TGTGCCAGCAGTTTAGTAGGGAGGGATCAGCCCCAGCATTTT.

V and J are TRBV27 and TRBJ1-6, with D unresolved. This CDR3 spans 13 amino acids. V was clipped by 3 bases and J by 6 bases, with 6 bases between them. Germline loops: CDR1 MNHEY, CDR2 SMNVEV (reference sequence). CDR3 nucleotide sequence: TGTGCCAGCAGTTTGGCACCTAATTCACCCCTCCACTTT. It translates to CASSLAPNSPLHF.

The J gene is TRBJ1-2, the V gene TRBV6-1; D remains unclear. This CDR3 is built from 13 residues. Germline V gene data show CDR1 as MNHNS and CDR2 as SASEGT. Deletions cut 10 bases from V and 4 bases from J, with 16 bases between. CDR3 DNA sequence: TGTGCCAACCGCCCCCCGGGGAGCTATGGCTACACCTTC. Its translation is CANRPPGSYGYTF.

V and J are TRBV7-9 and TRBJ2-3; D is undetermined. Germline V gene data show CDR1 as SEHNR and CDR2 as FQNEAQ (reference sequence). The CDR3 length is 15 residues. The V end lost 5 bases, the J end lost 4 bases, and 16 bases lay between the germline ends. The CDR3 coding sequence is TGTGCCAGCAGCCTTTGGGCTCGCTCTTCAGATACGCAGTATTTT. It codes for CASSLWARSSDTQYF.

The chain joins TRBV4-3 to TRBJ2-3, with a possible D match to TRBD1 (6 bases). The CDR3 consists of 17 residues. Germline V gene data show CDR1 as LGHNA and CDR2 as YSLEER. The ends were cut back, 0 bases at V and 2 bases at J, with 15 bases in the middle. CDR3 protein: CASSQDWPGHNTDTQYF. The CDR3, as DNA: TGCGCCAGCAGCCAAGACTGGCCGGGACACAACACAGATACGCAGTATTTT.

The rearrangement joins TRBV30 to TRBJ2-6; D is possibly TRBD2 (5 bases). The germline gives CDR1 GTSNPN, CDR2 SVGIG (reference sequence). V was pared by 5 bases and J by 1 base, with 9 bases between. CDR3 length: 14 amino acids. CDR3: CAWDPGSGANVLTF. CDR3 DNA: TGTGCCTGGGACCCGGGGTCTGGGGCCAACGTCCTGACTTTC.

This chain connects TRBV5-4 to TRBJ2-2; D is ambiguous. The ends were cut back, 2 bases at V and 3 bases at J, with 5 bases in the middle. The CDR3 covers 13 residues. Germline assignment: CDR1 SGHNT and CDR2 YYREEE (reference sequence). CDR3: CASSLHYTGELFF. The CDR3 bases are TGTGCCAGCAGCTTACATTACACCGGGGAGCTGTTTTTT.

The V call is TRBV7-9, the J call TRBJ2-7; 8 bases are a match to TRBD1. Germline V CDR1 and CDR2: SEHNR, FQNEAQ (reference sequence). The V gene end was trimmed by 5 bases and the J gene end by 9 bases; junction bases not matched to a gene: 15. The CDR3 has 15 amino acids. The CDR3 here is CASSLYRGALSGQYF. CDR3 nucleotides: TGTGCCAGCAGCCTGTACAGGGGGGCTTTATCTGGGCAGTACTTC.

The chain's CDR3 is CASSSPFEEEYNEQFF. The CDR3 nucleotides read TGTGCCAGCAGCTCCCCTTTTGAAGAGGAATACAATGAGCAGTTCTTC. V and J are TRBV11-2 and TRBJ2-1; the D is unclear. Trimming left V 4 bases short and J 4 bases short, with 17 bases between. Germline assignment: CDR1 SGHAT and CDR2 FQNNGV. The CDR3 is made up of 16 amino acids. The full variable domain, with the rest looked up from reference TRBV11-2 and TRBJ2-1, is EAGVAQSPRYKIIEKRQSVAFWCNPISGHATLYWYQQILGQGPKLLIQFQNNGVVDDSQLPKDRFSAERLKGVDSTLKIQPAKLEDSAVYLCASSSPFEEEYNEQFFGPGTRLTVL.

V and J are TRBV10-1 and TRBJ2-1; tentative D call: TRBD2 (7 bases). CDR3 size: 17 residues. Germline V gene data show CDR1 as WNHNN and CDR2 as SYGVQD (reference sequence). Trimming cost V 4 bases and J 0 bases, with 16 bases left between them. In DNA, the CDR3 is TGCGCCAGCAGTGGGGCGGGGGCCACTAGCTCCTACAATGAGCAGTTCTTC. Translating it yields CASSGAGATSSYNEQFF.